This T cell receptor beta chain derives from a study of T-cell memory formation after mild COVID-19. Study-level results: A second wave of clones peaked on day 37, and their SARS-CoV-2 specificity went unconfirmed. Clones contracting day 15 to 85 were balanced CD4/CD8; later expanders leaned CD4+.

Germline CDR1 DFQATT, CDR2 SNEGSKA (reference sequence). The CDR3 spans 14 residues. The V end lost 6 bases, the J end lost 1 base, and 16 bases lay between the germline ends. On this clonotype: Its antigen is undetermined.

Using its own MiXCR run on the 5' RACE reads, TCRdb lists one record per CDR3 protein. The sample consists of around 140,000 distinct CDR3 sequences, around 27% of them appearing once. The TCR comes from an adult woman who had mild COVID-19 (a few samples of this study predate the infection). Cell type and time point are not known. Sequenced material: PBMCs or a T cell subset sorted from them (not recorded which). This chain joins TRBV20-1 and TRBJ2-7; D gene unclear. The CDR3 region has the DNA TGCAGTGCCTACCCCAGGACCTCGTCCTACGAGCAGTACTTC. The encoded protein is CSAYPRTSSYEQYF.